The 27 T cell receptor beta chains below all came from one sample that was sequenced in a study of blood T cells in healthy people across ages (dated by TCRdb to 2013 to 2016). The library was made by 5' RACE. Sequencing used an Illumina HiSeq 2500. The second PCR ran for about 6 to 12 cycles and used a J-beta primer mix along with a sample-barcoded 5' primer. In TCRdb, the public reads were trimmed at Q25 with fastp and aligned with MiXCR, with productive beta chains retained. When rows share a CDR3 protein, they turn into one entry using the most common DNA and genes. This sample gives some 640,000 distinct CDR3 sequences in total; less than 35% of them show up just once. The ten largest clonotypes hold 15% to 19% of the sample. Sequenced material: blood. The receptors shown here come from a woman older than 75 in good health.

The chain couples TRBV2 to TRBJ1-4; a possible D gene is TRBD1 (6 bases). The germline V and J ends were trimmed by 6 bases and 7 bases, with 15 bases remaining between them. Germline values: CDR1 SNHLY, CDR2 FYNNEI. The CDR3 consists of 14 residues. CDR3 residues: CASRRGQLTEKLFF. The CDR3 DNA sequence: TGTGCCAGCAGACGGGGACAACTTACTGAAAAACTGTTTTTT.

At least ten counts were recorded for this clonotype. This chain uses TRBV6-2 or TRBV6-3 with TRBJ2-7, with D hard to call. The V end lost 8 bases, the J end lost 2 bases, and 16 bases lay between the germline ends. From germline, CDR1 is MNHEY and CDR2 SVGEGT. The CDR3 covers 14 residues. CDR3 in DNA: TGTGCCAGCGCTATACTGGGTCTAACCTACGAGCAGTACTTC. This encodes CASAILGLTYEQYF.

The CDR3 region is CASIFAGMQETQYF. CDR3 DNA sequence: TGTGCCAGCATTTTCGCCGGGATGCAAGAGACCCAGTACTTC. The rearrangement links TRBV6-6 to TRBJ2-5; TRBD2 might be the D (5 bases). The germline CDR1 and CDR2 sequences are MNHNY and SVGAGI (reference sequence). The V gene lost 7 bases and the J gene lost 2 bases, with 14 bases spanning the gap. The CDR3 spans 14 residues.

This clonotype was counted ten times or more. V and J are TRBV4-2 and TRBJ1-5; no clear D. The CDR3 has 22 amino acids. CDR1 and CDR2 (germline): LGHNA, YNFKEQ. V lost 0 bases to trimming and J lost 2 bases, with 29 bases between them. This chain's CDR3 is CASSQDLAGGLGGRVRNQPQHF. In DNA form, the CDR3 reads TGTGCCAGCAGCCAAGATCTTGCGGGAGGATTGGGTGGACGGGTGCGCAATCAGCCCCAGCATTTT.

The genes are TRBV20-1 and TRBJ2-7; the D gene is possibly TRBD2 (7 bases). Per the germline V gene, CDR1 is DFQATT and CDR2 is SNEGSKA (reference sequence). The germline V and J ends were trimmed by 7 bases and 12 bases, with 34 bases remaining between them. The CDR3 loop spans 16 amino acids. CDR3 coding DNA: TGCAGTGGCCAAATTCCGGGGGGCTCAACATGTGAGACCCGGTACTTC. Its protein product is CSGQIPGGSTCETRYF.

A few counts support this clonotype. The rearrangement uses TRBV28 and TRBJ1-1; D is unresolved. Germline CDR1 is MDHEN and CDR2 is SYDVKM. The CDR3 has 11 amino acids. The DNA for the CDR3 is TGTGGGACCGTCGGCTACACTGAAGCTTTCTTT. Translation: CGTVGYTEAFF.

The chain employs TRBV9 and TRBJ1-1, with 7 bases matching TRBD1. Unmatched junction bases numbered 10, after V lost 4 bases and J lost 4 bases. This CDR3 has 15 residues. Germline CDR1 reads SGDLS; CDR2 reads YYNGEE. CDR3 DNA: TGTGCCAGCAGCTCAAGGAAGGGGGCATCCACTGAAGCTTTCTTT. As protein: CASSSRKGASTEAFF.

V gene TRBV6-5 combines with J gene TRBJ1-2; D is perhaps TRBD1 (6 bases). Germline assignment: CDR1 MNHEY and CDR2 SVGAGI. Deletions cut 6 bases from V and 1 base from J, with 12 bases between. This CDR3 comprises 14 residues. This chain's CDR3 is CASSLRTDNYGYTF. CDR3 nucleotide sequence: TGTGCCAGCAGCCTGCGGACAGATAACTATGGCTACACCTTC.

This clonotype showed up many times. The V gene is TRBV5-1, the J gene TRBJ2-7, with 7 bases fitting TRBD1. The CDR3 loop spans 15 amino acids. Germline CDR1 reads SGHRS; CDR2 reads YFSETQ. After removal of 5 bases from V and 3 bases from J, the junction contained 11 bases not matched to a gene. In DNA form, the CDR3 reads TGCGCCAGCAGATTAGAGACAGGGATCTTCTACGAGCAGTACTTC. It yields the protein CASRLETGIFYEQYF.

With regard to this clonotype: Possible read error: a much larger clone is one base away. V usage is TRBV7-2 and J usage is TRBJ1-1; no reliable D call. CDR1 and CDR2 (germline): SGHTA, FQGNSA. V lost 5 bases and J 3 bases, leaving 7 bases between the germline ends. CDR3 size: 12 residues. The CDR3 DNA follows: TGTGCCAGCAGCGTAGTCGACACTGAAGCTTTCTTT. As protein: CASSVVDTEAFF.

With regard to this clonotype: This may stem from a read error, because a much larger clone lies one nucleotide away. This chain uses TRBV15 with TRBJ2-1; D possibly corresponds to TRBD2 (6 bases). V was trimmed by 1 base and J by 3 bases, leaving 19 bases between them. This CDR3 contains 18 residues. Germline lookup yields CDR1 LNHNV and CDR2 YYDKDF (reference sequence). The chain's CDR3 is CATSRGPIAEGVYNEQFF. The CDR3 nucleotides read TGTGCCACCAGCAGAGGTCCCATAGCGGAGGGTGTCTACAATGAGCAGTTCTTC.

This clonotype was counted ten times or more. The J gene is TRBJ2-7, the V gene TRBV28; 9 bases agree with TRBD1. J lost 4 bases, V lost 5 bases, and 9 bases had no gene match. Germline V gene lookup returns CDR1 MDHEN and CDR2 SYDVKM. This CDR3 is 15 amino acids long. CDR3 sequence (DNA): TGTGCCAGCAGTACCACCGGGACAGGGACTTACGAGCAGTACTTC. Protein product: CASSTTGTGTYEQYF. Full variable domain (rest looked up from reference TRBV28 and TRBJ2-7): DVKVTQSSRYLVKRTGEKVFLECVQDMDHENMFWYRQDPGLGLRLIYFSYDVKMKEKGDIPEGYSVSREKKERFSLILESASTNQTSMYLCASSTTGTGTYEQYFGPGTRLTVT.

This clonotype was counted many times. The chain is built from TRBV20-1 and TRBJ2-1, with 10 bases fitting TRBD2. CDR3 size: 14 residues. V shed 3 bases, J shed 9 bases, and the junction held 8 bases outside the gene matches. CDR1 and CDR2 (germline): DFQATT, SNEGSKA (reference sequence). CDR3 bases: TGCAGTGCTAGTGCTAGCGGGGGTCGGCGTGAGCAGTTCTTC. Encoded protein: CSASASGGRREQFF.

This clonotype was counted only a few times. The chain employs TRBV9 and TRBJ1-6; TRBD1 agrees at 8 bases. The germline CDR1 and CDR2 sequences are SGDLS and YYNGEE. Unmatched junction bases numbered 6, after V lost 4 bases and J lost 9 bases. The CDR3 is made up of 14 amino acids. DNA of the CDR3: TGTGCCAGCAGCTACGACAGGGGTGGTTCACCCCTCCACTTT. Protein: CASSYDRGGSPLHF.

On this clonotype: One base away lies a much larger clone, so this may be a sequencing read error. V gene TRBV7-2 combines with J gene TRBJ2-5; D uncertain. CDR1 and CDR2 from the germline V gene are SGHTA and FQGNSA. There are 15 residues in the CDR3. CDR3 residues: CASNLSVSDVLEQYF. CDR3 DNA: TGTGCCAGCAACTTATCCGTCTCCGATGTCTTGGAGCAGTACTTC.

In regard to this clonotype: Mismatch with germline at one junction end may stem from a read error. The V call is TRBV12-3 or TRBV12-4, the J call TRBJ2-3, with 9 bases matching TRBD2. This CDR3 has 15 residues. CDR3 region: CASSLAGPSTDTRYF. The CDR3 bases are TGTGCCAGCAGCCTAGCGGGGCCTAGCACAGATACGCGGTATTTT.

The CDR3 loop reads CASSNRQGNEKLFF. For the CDR3, the DNA is TGTGCCAGCAGCAATAGACAGGGAAATGAAAAACTGTTTTTT. This rearrangement joins TRBV21-1 to TRBJ1-4; the table's D gene call, TRBD1, was not cross checked with the DNA. TRBV21-1 is a pseudogene. This CDR3 comprises 14 residues.

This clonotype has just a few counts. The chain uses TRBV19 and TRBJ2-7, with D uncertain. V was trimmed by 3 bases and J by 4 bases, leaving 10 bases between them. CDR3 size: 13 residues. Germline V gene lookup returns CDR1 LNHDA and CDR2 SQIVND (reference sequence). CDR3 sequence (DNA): TGTGCCAGTAGTATGATCGGCGGATACGAGCAGTACTTC. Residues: CASSMIGGYEQYF.

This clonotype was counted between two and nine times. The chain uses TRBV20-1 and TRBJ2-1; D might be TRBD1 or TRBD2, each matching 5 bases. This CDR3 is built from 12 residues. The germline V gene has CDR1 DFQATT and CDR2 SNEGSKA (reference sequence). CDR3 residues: CRALGPYNEQFF. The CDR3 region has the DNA TGCAGGGCCCTGGGACCCTACAATGAGCAGTTCTTC.

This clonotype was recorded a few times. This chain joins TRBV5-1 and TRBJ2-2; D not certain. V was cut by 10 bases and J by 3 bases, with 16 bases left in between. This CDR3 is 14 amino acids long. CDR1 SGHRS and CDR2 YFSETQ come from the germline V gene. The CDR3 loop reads CASTPGWDTGELFF. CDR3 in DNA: TGCGCCTCCACGCCCGGTTGGGACACCGGGGAGCTGTTTTTT. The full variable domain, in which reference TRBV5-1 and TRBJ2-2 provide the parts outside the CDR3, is KAGVTQTPRYLIKTRGQQVTLSCSPISGHRSVSWYQQTPGQGLQFLFEYFSETQRNKGNFPGRFSGRQFSNSRSEMNVSTLELGDSALYLCASTPGWDTGELFFGEGSRLTVL.

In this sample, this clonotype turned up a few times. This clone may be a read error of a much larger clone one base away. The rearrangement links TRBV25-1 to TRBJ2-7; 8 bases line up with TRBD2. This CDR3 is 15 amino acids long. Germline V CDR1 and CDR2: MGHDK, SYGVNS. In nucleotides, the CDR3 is TGTGCCTGCAGTGAATTCAGCGGGGGCCCCTACGAGCAGTACTTC. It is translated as CACSEFSGGPYEQYF.

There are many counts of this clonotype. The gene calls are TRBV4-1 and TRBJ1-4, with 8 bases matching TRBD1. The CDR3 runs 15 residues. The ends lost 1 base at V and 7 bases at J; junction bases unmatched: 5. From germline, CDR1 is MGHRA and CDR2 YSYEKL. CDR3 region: CASSQGTGQGEKLFF. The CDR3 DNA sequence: TGCGCCAGCAGCCAAGGTACAGGACAGGGTGAAAAACTGTTTTTT.

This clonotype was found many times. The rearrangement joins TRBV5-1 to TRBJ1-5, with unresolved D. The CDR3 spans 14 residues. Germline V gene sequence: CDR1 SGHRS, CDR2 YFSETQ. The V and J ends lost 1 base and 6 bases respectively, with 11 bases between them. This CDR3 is CASSLRGFGQPQHF. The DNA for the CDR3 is TGCGCCAGCAGCTTGCGGGGTTTTGGTCAGCCCCAGCATTTT.

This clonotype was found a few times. The CDR3 protein is CASSHSGGPNTGELFF. The CDR3 nucleotides are TGTGCCAGCAGCCACTCAGGGGGTCCGAACACCGGGGAGCTGTTTTTT. This sequence joins TRBV4-2 and TRBJ2-2; TRBD1 agrees at 7 bases. With V trimmed by 3 bases and J by 0 bases, 4 bases remained unmatched. The germline gives CDR1 LGHNA, CDR2 YNFKEQ. The CDR3 length is 16 residues.

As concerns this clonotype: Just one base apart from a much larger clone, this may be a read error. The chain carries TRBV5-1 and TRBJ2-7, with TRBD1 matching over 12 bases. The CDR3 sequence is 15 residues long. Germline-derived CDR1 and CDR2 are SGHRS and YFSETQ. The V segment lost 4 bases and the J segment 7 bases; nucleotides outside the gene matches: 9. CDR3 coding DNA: TGCGCCAGCAGCGGGACAGGGGGCGCTTACAATGAGCAGTACTTC. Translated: CASSGTGGAYNEQYF.

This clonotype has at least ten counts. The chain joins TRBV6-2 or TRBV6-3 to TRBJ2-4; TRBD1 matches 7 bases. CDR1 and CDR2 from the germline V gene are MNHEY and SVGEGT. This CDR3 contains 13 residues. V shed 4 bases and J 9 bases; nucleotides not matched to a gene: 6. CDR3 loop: CASSSDRAGIQYF. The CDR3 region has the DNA TGTGCCAGCAGTTCCGACAGGGCCGGCATTCAGTACTTC.

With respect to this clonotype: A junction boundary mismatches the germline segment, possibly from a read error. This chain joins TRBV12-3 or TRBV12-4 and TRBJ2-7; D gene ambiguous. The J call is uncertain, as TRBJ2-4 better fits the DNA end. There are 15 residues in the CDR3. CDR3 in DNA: TGTGTCAGCAGTTTGGAGTCAAATCTGGGGAACATTCAGTACTTC. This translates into CVSSLESNLGNIQYF.